What follows describes a single T cell receptor (beta chain). The sample originates from a study of blood T cells in healthy people across ages. This CDR3 spans 16 amino acids. J was trimmed by 0 bases and V by 2 bases; bases with no gene match: 4. Germline CDR1 reads MNHEY; CDR2 reads SMNVEV (reference sequence). Primed by a sample-barcoded 5' primer and a J-beta primer mix, a second PCR proceeded for 7 to 11 cycles. One entry per CDR3 protein results from TCRdb running MiXCR on the 5' RACE reads. The profile covers approximately 800,000 distinct CDR3 sequences, with about 42% appearing a single time and 18% taken by the ten largest.

Input material: blood. This chain links TRBV27 with TRBJ1-5; 7 nucleotides match TRBD1. The receptor was isolated from a man at least 80 years old in good health. CDR3 DNA sequence: TGTGCCAGCAGTTTAGGACAGGCGGGTAGCAATCAGCCCCAGCATTTT. It yields the protein CASSLGQAGSNQPQHF.